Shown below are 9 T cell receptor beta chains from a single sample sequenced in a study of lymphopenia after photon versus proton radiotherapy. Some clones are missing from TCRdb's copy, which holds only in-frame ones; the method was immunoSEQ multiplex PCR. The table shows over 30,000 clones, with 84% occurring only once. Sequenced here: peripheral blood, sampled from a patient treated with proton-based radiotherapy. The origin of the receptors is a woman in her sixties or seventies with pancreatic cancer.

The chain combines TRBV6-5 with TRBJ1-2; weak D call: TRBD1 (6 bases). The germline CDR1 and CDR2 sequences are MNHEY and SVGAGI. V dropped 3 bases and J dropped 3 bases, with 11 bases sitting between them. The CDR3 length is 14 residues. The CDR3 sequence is CASSYRGTHYGYTF. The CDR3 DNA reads TGTGCCAGCAGTTATCGCGGGACACACTATGGCTACACCTTC.

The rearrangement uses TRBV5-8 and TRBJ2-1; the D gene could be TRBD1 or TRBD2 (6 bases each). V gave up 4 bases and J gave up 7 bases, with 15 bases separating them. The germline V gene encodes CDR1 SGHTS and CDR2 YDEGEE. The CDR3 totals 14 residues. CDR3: CASSLGGRSNEQFF. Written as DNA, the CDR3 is TGTGCCAGCAGCCTGGGGGGCAGAAGTAATGAGCAGTTCTTC.

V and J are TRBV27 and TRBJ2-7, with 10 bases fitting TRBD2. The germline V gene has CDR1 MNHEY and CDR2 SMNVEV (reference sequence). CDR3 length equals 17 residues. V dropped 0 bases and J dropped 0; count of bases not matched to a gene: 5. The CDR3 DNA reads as TGTGCCAGCAGTTTATCTAGCGGGAGGCAGAGCTCCTACGAGCAGTACTTC. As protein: CASSLSSGRQSSYEQYF.

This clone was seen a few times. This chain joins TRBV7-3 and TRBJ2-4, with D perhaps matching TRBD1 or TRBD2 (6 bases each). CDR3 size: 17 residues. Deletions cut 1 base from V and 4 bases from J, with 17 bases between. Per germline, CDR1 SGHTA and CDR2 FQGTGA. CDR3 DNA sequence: TGTGCCAGCAGCTTAATGGGGCCGGGGGCGATAAAAAACATTCAGTACTTC. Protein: CASSLMGPGAIKNIQYF. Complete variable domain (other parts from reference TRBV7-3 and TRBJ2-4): GAGVSQTPSNKVTEKGKYVELRCDPISGHTALYWYRQSLGQGPEFLIYFQGTGAADDSGLPNDRFFAVRPEGSVSTLKIQRTERGDSAVYLCASSLMGPGAIKNIQYFGAGTRLSVL.

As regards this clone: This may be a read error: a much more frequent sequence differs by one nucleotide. CDR3 amino acids: CASSQGLQGDAYEQYF. The CDR3 DNA reads as TGTGCCAGCAGCCAAGGGCTTCAGGGTGACGCCTACGAGCAGTACTTC. V gene TRBV9 combines with J gene TRBJ2-7, with a possible D match to TRBD1 (5 bases). The ends were cut back, 4 bases at V and 2 bases at J, with 19 bases in the middle. This CDR3 is 16 amino acids long. Germline CDR1 SGDLS, CDR2 YYNGEE.

The CDR3 sequence is CASRDREGSSYEQYF. The CDR3 region has the DNA TGTGCCAGCCGAGACCGGGAGGGGAGCTCCTACGAGCAGTACTTC. This chain uses TRBV6-6 with TRBJ2-7, with TRBD2 identical over 8 bases. Looked up from germline, CDR1 is MNHNY and CDR2 is SVGAGI (reference sequence). The junction had 9 bases not matched to a gene; V was cut back by 8 bases and J by 0 bases. The CDR3 has 15 residues.

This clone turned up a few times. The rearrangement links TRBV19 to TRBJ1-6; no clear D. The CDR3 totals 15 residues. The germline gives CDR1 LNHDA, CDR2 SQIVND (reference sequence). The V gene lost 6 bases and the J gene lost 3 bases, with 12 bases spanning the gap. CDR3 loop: CASRLDGLYNSPLHF. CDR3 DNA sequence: TGTGCCAGTAGGTTGGACGGCCTCTATAATTCACCCCTCCACTTT.

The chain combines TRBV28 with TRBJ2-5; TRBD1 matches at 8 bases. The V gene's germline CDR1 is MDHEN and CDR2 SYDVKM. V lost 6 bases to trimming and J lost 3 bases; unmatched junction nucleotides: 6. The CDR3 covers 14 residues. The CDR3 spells CASSLDRVKETQYF. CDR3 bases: TGTGCCAGCAGCCTGGACAGGGTTAAAGAGACCCAGTACTTC.

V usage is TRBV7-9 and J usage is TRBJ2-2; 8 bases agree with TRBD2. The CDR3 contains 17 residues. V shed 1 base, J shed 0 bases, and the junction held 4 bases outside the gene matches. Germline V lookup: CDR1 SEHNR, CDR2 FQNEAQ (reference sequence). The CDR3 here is CASSLGLAGANTGELFF. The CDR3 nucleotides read TGTGCCAGCAGCTTAGGCCTAGCGGGCGCGAACACCGGGGAGCTGTTTTTT.